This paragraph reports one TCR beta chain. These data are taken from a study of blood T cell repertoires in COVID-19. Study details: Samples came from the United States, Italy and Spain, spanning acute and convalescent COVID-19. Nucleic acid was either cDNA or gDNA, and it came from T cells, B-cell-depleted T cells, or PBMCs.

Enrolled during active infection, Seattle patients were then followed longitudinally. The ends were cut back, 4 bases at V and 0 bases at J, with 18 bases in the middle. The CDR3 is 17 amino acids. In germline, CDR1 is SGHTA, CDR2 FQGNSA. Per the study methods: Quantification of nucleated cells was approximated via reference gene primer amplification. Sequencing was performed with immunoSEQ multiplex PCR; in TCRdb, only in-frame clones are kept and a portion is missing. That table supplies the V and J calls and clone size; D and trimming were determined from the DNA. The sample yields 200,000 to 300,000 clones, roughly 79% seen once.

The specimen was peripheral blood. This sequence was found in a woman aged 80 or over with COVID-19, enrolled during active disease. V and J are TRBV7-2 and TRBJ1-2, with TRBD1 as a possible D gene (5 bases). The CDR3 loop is CASSSREVQGTNYGYTF. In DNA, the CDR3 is TGTGCCAGCAGCTCCCGCGAGGTTCAGGGCACTAACTATGGCTACACCTTC.